This TCR beta chain was retrieved from a study of cytomegalovirus exposure and HLA in healthy donors. General study points: Apart from CMV serostatus, no immune exposure information was available. In a later analysis, a missense DCLRE1C variant was linked to TCR beta V- and J-gene trimming. A later analysis reportedly found that, within productive TCRs, an Asian-associated ancestry cluster had fewer N-insertions than the mean observed across the roughly 700 donors.

This clone was observed a few times. Antigen specificity is unknown. PCR amplification relied on 60 Vbeta primers (plus 13 Jbeta primers). Produced via immunoSEQ multiplex PCR; TCRdb's table is partial and in-frame only. The sample carries more than 200,000 clones, over 75% recorded once. This CDR3 contains 15 residues. Trimming left V 2 bases short and J 1 base short, with 8 bases between. Germline V gives CDR1 LGHNA, CDR2 YSLEER. What was sequenced was PBMCs. The rearrangement links TRBV4-3 to TRBJ2-2, with D unclear. The clonotype comes from a human donor in good health. This CDR3 is CASSQKRLNTGELFF. CDR3 bases: TGCGCCAGCAGCCAAAAGCGCCTGAACACCGGGGAGCTGTTTTTT.